This record covers a single TCR beta chain. Its specificity is unknown. The data stem from a study of graft-versus-host responses after intestinal transplantation. Findings and limits, study-wide: Early post-transplant HvG declines showed an association with peak circulating GvH clone levels. Across patients carrying graft-donor T cell macrochimerism, allografts held high graft-versus-host to host-versus-graft clonal ratios.

CDR3 length: 15 amino acids. Clones were sequenced by immunoSEQ multiplex PCR, and TCRdb holds only the in-frame ones, with some missing. The sample yields 84,000 or so clones, over 85% seen once. The sample consisted of unstimulated CD8+ T cells sorted from spleen or lymph node cells, taken before transplant. The chain joins TRBV21-1 to TRBJ2-3; TRBD1 was called by the table and not checked on the DNA. TRBV21-1 constitutes a pseudogene. This TCR was sampled from a human donor who was the organ donor for an intestinal transplant. The CDR3 here is CASSKVTDSTDTQYF. In DNA, the CDR3 is TGTGCCAGCAGCAAAGTCACAGATAGCACAGATACGCAGTATTTT.